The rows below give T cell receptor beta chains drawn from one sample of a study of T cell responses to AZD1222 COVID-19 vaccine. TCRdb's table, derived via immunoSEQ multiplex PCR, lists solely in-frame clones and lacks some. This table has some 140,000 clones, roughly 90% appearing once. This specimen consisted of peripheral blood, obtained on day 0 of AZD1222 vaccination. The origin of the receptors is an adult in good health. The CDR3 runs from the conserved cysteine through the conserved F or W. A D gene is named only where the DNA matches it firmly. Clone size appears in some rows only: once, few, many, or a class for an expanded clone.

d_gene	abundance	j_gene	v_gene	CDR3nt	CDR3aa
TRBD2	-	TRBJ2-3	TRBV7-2	TGTGCCAGCAGACCTAGCGGGGGGACAGATACGCAGTATTTT	CASRPSGGTDTQYF
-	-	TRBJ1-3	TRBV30	TGTGCCTGGGACGAGGGGTCCGGAAACACCATATATTTT	CAWDEGSGNTIYF
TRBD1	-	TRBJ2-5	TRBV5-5	TGTGCCAGCAGCTTCACGGACAGGGTTGAGACCCAGTACTTC	CASSFTDRVETQYF
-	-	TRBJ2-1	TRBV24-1	TGTGCCACCAGTGATTTTGGGGGTGAGCAGTTCTTC	CATSDFGGEQFF
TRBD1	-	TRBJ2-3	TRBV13	TGTGCCAGCAGCCACCAGGGACAGGGTTTATCAGATACGCAGTATTTT	CASSHQGQGLSDTQYF
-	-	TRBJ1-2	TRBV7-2	TGTGCCAGCAGCTCCGCTTGGGCCGCCCAGTATGGCTACACCTTC	CASSSAWAAQYGYTF
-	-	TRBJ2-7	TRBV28	TGTGCCAGCAACTCAAACCTTTACGAGCAGTACTTC	CASNSNLYEQYF
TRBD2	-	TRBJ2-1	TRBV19	TGTGCCAGTAGTATCCCAGCGGGGGGGCACAATGAGCAGTTCTTC	CASSIPAGGHNEQFF
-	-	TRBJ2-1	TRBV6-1	TGTGCCAGCAGTGAGGTCGGCGGAGCGGACTACAATGAGCAGTTCTTC	CASSEVGGADYNEQFF
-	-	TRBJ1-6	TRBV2	TGTGCCAGCAGTCCCGTTGGACCCCTCCACTTT	CASSPVGPLHF
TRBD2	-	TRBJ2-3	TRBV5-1	TGCGCCAGCAGCCAGGGACTAGCGGGATCGGTGGCTACGCAGTATTTT	CASSQGLAGSVATQYF
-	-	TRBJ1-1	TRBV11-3	TGTGCCAGCAGCCGACGAGAACAAAAAGCTTTCTTT	CASSRREQKAFF
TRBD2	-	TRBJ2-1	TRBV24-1	TGTGCCACCAGTGATCCTAGCGGGGGAGGCTTTGAGCAGTTCTTC	CATSDPSGGGFEQFF
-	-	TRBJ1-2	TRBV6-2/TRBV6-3	TGTGCCAGCAGTTCCCCGGGGGGCTACACCTTC	CASSSPGGYTF
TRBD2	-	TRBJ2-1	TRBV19	TGTGCCAGTAGTATAGTGGGACTAGGGTACAATGAGCAGTTCTTC	CASSIVGLGYNEQFF
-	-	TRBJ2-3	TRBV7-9	TGTGCCAGCAGCTTAGATCCGGATAGCCCTAGCACAGATACGCAGTATTTT	CASSLDPDSPSTDTQYF
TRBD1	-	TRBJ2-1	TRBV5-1	TGCGCCAGCAGCTCACGACCCGGGACAGGCTACAATGAGCAGTTCTTC	CASSSRPGTGYNEQFF
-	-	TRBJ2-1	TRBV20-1	TGCAGTGCGCACTGGTACAATGAGCAGTTCTTC	CSAHWYNEQFF
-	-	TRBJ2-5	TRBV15	TGTGCCACCAGCAAGGGACTCAAGGAGAAAGAGACCCAGTACTTC	CATSKGLKEKETQYF
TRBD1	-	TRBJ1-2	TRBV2	TGTGCCAGCAGACCGACAGGGGGCGCCGATGGCTACACCTTC	CASRPTGGADGYTF
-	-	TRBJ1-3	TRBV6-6	TGTGCCAGCAGTTACCTTTTCGGAAACACCATATATTTT	CASSYLFGNTIYF
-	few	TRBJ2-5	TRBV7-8	TGTGCCAGCAGCTCCCCATCTTTCGGGCCCTTTGAGACCCAGTACTTC	CASSSPSFGPFETQYF
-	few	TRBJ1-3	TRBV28	TGTGCCAGCAGTTTATCGTTTAAGGTTTTAAGTCAAAGAAACACCATATATTTT	CASSLSFKVLSQRNTIYF
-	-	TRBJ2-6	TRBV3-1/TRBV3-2	TGTGCCAGCAGCCATCCTAAAATGGGGGGCCGGCCGACCCCTGGGGCCAACGTCCTGACTTTC	CASSHPKMGGRPTPGANVLTF
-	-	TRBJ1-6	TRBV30	TGTGCCTGGAGTGGGCTGAGCTCCTATAATTCACCCCTCCACTTT	CAWSGLSSYNSPLHF
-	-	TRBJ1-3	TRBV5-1	TGCGCCAGCAGATTCGCGAGCTCTGGAAACACCATATATTTT	CASRFASSGNTIYF
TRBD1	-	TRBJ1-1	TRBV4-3	TGCGCCAGCAGCCAAGATCCCTGGACAGGGACTGAAGCTTTCTTT	CASSQDPWTGTEAFF
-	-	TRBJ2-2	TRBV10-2	TGCGCCAGCAGTGAGTCGACTCGGGCCGGGGAGCTGTTTTTT	CASSESTRAGELFF
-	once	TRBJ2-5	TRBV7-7	TGTGCCAGCAGCTTAACATTCCAAGAGACCCAGTACTTC	CASSLTFQETQYF